A selection of T cell receptor beta chains follows, all from one sample in a study of cytomegalovirus exposure and HLA in healthy donors. Here immunoSEQ multiplex PCR was the method, and the copy in TCRdb shows in-frame clones only, minus some. This sample carries 180,000 or so clones, 81% of them seen once, and the ten largest clones take 4.9%. The sample comprised PBMCs. Receptor source: a woman in her late teens or twenties in good health and CMV-seropositive. The CDR3 runs from the conserved cysteine through the conserved F or W. The D gene is left open where the match is weak. Where a row states a size, it is once, few, many or the class of an expanded clone; other rows omit it.

J gene | V gene | D gene | clone size | CDR3 DNA | CDR3 protein
TRBJ2-7 | TRBV6-1 | TRBD1 | . | TGTGCCAGCAGTGCCGGGACAGGGGGGGCCGAGCAGTACTTC | CASSAGTGGAEQYF
TRBJ1-3 | TRBV19 | . | . | TGTGCCAGTAGTATGCGGGCGGACTCTGGAAACACCATATATTTT | CASSMRADSGNTIYF
TRBJ1-5 | TRBV29-1 | . | . | TGCAGCGCCAAGGATGGAGGTGATCAGCCCCAGCATTTT | CSAKDGGDQPQHF
TRBJ1-1 | TRBV27 | . | . | TGTGCCAGCAGCCCTAACGCGGGGGGCTTGAACACTGAAGCTTTCTTT | CASSPNAGGLNTEAFF
TRBJ2-7 | TRBV6-5 | TRBD1 | . | TGTGCCAGCAGTTACCGGACAGGGCCCTACGAGCAGTACTTC | CASSYRTGPYEQYF
TRBJ1-5 | TRBV4-1 | TRBD1 | . | TGCGCCAGCAGCCAACCACAGGGGGTTCGGAATCAGCCCCAGCATTTT | CASSQPQGVRNQPQHF
TRBJ2-7 | TRBV5-1 | TRBD1 | . | TGCGCCAGCAGCTCCCCGGACAGGGGCTCCTACGAGCAGTACTTC | CASSSPDRGSYEQYF
TRBJ1-5 | TRBV6-1 | . | . | TGTGCCAGCAGCGTATTCAATCAGCCCCAGCATTTT | CASSVFNQPQHF
TRBJ1-1 | TRBV7-9 | TRBD1 | . | TGTGCCAGCAGCCCGGGACAGGGGGCCACTGAAGCTTTCTTT | CASSPGQGATEAFF
TRBJ1-1 | TRBV28 | . | . | TGTGCCACAAGACCAGTAGGGGAGAACACTGAAGCTTTCTTT | CATRPVGENTEAFF
TRBJ2-1 | TRBV27 | TRBD2 | once | TGTGCCACTGCGGGGGGCTCCTACAATGAGCAGTTCTTC | CATAGGSYNEQFF
TRBJ2-7 | TRBV5-1 | . | . | TGCGCCAGCAGCTTGGTGCGTCGGGAAAGCTCCTACGAGCAGTACTTC | CASSLVRRESSYEQYF
TRBJ1-2 | TRBV10-1 | . | . | TGCGCCAGCAGTGACGACGGCGGGTATGGCTACACCTTC | CASSDDGGYGYTF
TRBJ1-4 | TRBV6-1 | TRBD1 | once | TGTGCCATTCTGACAGGGGGGATAGCTAATGAAAAACTGTTTTTT | CAILTGGIANEKLFF
TRBJ1-4 | TRBV19 | . | . | TGTGCCAGTAGTATACTAGTATCGGCAGAGAAAAAACTGTTTTTT | CASSILVSAEKKLFF
TRBJ2-7 | TRBV9 | TRBD1 | . | TGTGCCAGCAGCGCCACGGGACAGCCCTACGAGCAGTACTTC | CASSATGQPYEQYF
TRBJ1-5 | TRBV5-3 | . | . | TGTGCCAGAAGCTTGGGAGTGATTCATCAGCCCCAGCATTTT | CARSLGVIHQPQHF
TRBJ1-5 | TRBV7-4 | TRBD1 | . | TGTGCCAGCAGCTTTAGGTTCGGACAGGCGAATCAGCCCCAGCATTTT | CASSFRFGQANQPQHF
TRBJ1-1 | TRBV6-1 | TRBD1 | . | TGTGCCAGCAATGGACAGGGGGCTGGGGACACTGAAGCTTTCTTT | CASNGQGAGDTEAFF
TRBJ1-1 | TRBV7-2 | TRBD1 | . | TGTGCCAGCAAAAGACCCGGGACAGCCACTGAAGCTTTCTTT | CASKRPGTATEAFF
TRBJ1-6 | TRBV20-1 | . | once | TGCAGTGCTATGGGGCGTTCACCCCTCCACTTT | CSAMGRSPLHF
TRBJ2-7 | TRBV13 | TRBD1 | . | TGTGCCACGACCGCGGGCAGGGGGCAAGAGCAGTACTTC | CATTAGRGQEQYF
TRBJ1-2 | TRBV27 | TRBD1 | once | TGTGCCAGCAGTTCGGACAGGGGGTATGGCTACACCTTC | CASSSDRGYGYTF
TRBJ1-5 | TRBV4-1 | . | . | TGCGCCAGCAGCCACGCTCCAGGGAACAAGGTGCAGCCCCAGCATTTT | CASSHAPGNKVQPQHF
TRBJ1-1 | TRBV7-2 | . | . | TGTGCCAGCAGCTCCATGAGGGGGGAAGCTTTCTTT | CASSSMRGEAFF
TRBJ2-3 | TRBV7-6 | . | few | TGTGCCAGCAGCTTAGAAGGCGGGCTTAGCACAGATACGCAGTATTTT | CASSLEGGLSTDTQYF
TRBJ2-3 | TRBV5-1 | TRBD2 | . | TGCGCCAGCAGCTTACAGCGGGGAAACACAGATACGCAGTATTTT | CASSLQRGNTDTQYF
TRBJ1-6 | TRBV30 | TRBD1 | . | TGTGCCTGGAGGGGACAGCTACCAAATTCACCCCTCCACTTT | CAWRGQLPNSPLHF
TRBJ2-1 | TRBV12-2 | . | . | TGTGCAAGTCGCTTAACGCTCCAAACCGGGACTAGCGAGCTCCCGCGGGAGCAGTTCTTC | CASRLTLQTGTSELPREQFF
TRBJ2-1 | TRBV29-1 | TRBD2 | once | TGCAGCGTCTTGCGGGGGGGGAACTACAATGAGCAGTTCTTC | CSVLRGGNYNEQFF
TRBJ1-1 | TRBV5-6 | . | . | TGTGCCAGCACCTTGGGCAGGTTACCTGAAGCTTTCTTT | CASTLGRLPEAFF
TRBJ2-2 | TRBV4-1 | TRBD2 | . | TGCGCCAGCAGCCAACTTACTAGCGGGGGGAACACCGGGGAGCTGTTTTTT | CASSQLTSGGNTGELFF
TRBJ1-2 | TRBV5-1 | . | . | TGCGCCAGCAGCTTGGCTTCCTGGGGCCCTGGCTACACCTTC | CASSLASWGPGYTF
TRBJ2-7 | TRBV6-1 | . | . | TGTGCCAGCAGCGAAGAATATTGGAGCTACGAGCAGTACTTC | CASSEEYWSYEQYF
TRBJ2-5 | TRBV2 | . | . | TGTGCCAGCAGTGTACCCCGGGGGGAGACCCAGTACTTC | CASSVPRGETQYF
TRBJ1-3 | TRBV4-1 | . | . | TGCGCCAGCAGCCAGCAACAGTTCTCTGGAAACACCATATATTTT | CASSQQQFSGNTIYF
TRBJ2-3 | TRBV9 | TRBD2 | . | TGTGCCAGCAGCGTCCCTACTAGCGGGGGTTTAACAGATACGCAGTATTTT | CASSVPTSGGLTDTQYF
TRBJ2-1 | TRBV5-6 | TRBD1 | . | TGTGCCAGCAGCTTCCGGGACAGGGGGAATGAGCAGTTCTTC | CASSFRDRGNEQFF
TRBJ2-7 | TRBV7-9 | TRBD1 | . | TGTGCCAGCAGTCGCGACAGGGTAAGCTCCTACGAGCAGTACTTC | CASSRDRVSSYEQYF
TRBJ1-3 | TRBV7-9 | TRBD1 | . | TGTGCCAGCAGCAACCCCGGGACAGGTTACCTCACGTCTGGAAACACCATATATTTT | CASSNPGTGYLTSGNTIYF
TRBJ1-6 | TRBV7-2 | . | . | TGTGCCAGCAGCTTCTTGTCCTCACCCCTCCACTTT | CASSFLSSPLHF
TRBJ1-5 | TRBV30 | TRBD1 | . | TGTGCCTGGAACAGGGGGTCCGATCAGCCCCAGCATTTT | CAWNRGSDQPQHF
TRBJ1-5 | TRBV27 | . | . | TGTGCCAGCAGTCCCCCGAATCAGCCCCAGCATTTT | CASSPPNQPQHF
TRBJ1-5 | TRBV19 | TRBD1 | . | TGTGCCAGTAGTATAGACGACAGGGTGAGTCGTAGCAATCAGCCCCAGCATTTT | CASSIDDRVSRSNQPQHF
TRBJ1-2 | TRBV18 | . | . | TGTGCCAGCTCGGACAGCGTTGGACGCCTCTACACCTTC | CASSDSVGRLYTF
TRBJ1-6 | TRBV18 | TRBD1 | . | TGTGCCAGCTCACGCTCCGGACAGGGTAATTCACCCCTCCACTTT | CASSRSGQGNSPLHF
TRBJ2-1 | TRBV7-9 | . | . | TGTGCCAGCAGCTTAGGGCCGCTCGTTGAGCAGTTCTTC | CASSLGPLVEQFF
TRBJ2-7 | TRBV7-8 | TRBD1 | . | TGTGCCAGCAGCCGAATTGGGGGACAGGCGAGTTACGAGCAGTACTTC | CASSRIGGQASYEQYF
TRBJ1-5 | TRBV28 | . | once | TGTGCCAGCAGTTTTGCCCCCTCAGGCAATCAGCCCCAGCATTTT | CASSFAPSGNQPQHF
TRBJ1-2 | TRBV28 | TRBD1 | . | TGTGCCAGCAGCCGACAGGGGCTCCCCCCTAACTATGGCTACACCTTC | CASSRQGLPPNYGYTF
TRBJ1-1 | TRBV4-2 | TRBD1 | . | TGTGCCAGCAGCCAGGAGGGGACAGAGAACACTGAAGCTTTCTTT | CASSQEGTENTEAFF